Shown below are 22 T cell receptor beta chains from a single sample sequenced in a study of blood T cells in healthy people across ages (dated by TCRdb to 2015 to 2017). Libraries were constructed by 5' RACE. Sequencing took place on an Illumina HiSeq 2500. A second PCR of roughly 7 to 11 cycles was performed with a sample-barcoded 5' primer and a J-beta primer mix. TCRdb's own reprocessing of the public reads used fastp at Q25 and MiXCR and kept productive beta chains. Duplicate CDR3 protein sequences are folded into a single record with the most common DNA and genes. In this sample the table shows 1.5 million to 2 million distinct CDR3 sequences, 30% to 35% of which occur a single time. The ten largest account for 11% of the sample. The material sequenced was blood. The source of these receptors is a woman in her 30s in good health.

This chain links TRBV19 with TRBJ2-1, with D possibly being TRBD1 (5 bases). The CDR3 extends over 15 amino acids. The V gene's germline CDR1 is LNHDA and CDR2 SQIVND (reference sequence). Trimming stripped 1 base from V and 3 bases from J, with 10 bases between. The CDR3: CASSIGQGYYNEQFF. In nucleotides, the CDR3 is TGTGCCAGTAGTATAGGCCAGGGATACTACAATGAGCAGTTCTTC.

V gene TRBV7-2 combines with J gene TRBJ1-5; D is uncertain. Germline V CDR1 and CDR2: SGHTA, FQGNSA. With 5 bases removed from V and 8 bases from J, the gap between germline ends came to 10 bases. The CDR3 sequence is 12 residues long. The CDR3 bases are TGTGCCAGCAGCCACCCCCCAGAGCCCCAGCATTTT. Translating it yields CASSHPPEPQHF.

This clonotype was seen repeatedly, ten times or more. This chain joins TRBV7-9 and TRBJ2-5; D is perhaps TRBD1 or TRBD2 (5 bases each). Germline V gene data show CDR1 as SEHNR and CDR2 as FQNEAQ (reference sequence). V dropped 4 bases and J dropped 2 bases, with 23 bases sitting between them. This CDR3 region has 18 residues. The CDR3 bases are TGTGCCAGCAGCTCCACCATCCTATTAGGGACCTTACAAGAGACCCAGTACTTC. Protein: CASSSTILLGTLQETQYF. The full variable domain, with the rest looked up from reference TRBV7-9 and TRBJ2-5, is DTGVSQNPRHKITKRGQNVTFRCDPISEHNRLYWYRQTLGQGPEFLTYFQNEAQLEKSRLLSDRFSAERPKGSFSTLEIQRTEQGDSAMYLCASSSTILLGTLQETQYFGPGTRLLVL.

The rearrangement links TRBV2 to TRBJ1-5, with 8 bases lining up with TRBD1. The junction had 10 bases not matched to a gene; V was cut back by 2 bases and J by 7 bases. The CDR3 runs to 16 residues. Germline assignment: CDR1 SNHLY and CDR2 FYNNEI. As DNA, the CDR3 is TGTGCCAGCAGTGAAAGTGGGGCAGGGGGCTGGCAGCCCCAGCATTTT. Protein: CASSESGAGGWQPQHF.

DNA of the CDR3: TGTGCCAGCAGCCGGCCGGGGGTTGGTTCACCCCTCCACTTT. Translating it yields CASSRPGVGSPLHF. This chain connects TRBV3-1 to TRBJ1-6; a weak D match, TRBD1 (5 bases). CDR3 length: 14 residues. The germline V and J ends were trimmed by 4 bases and 9 bases, with 13 bases remaining between them. Germline CDR1 reads LGHDT; CDR2 reads YNNKEL (reference sequence).

The V gene is TRBV12-3 or TRBV12-4, the J gene TRBJ1-6; 7 bases are shared with TRBD1. V shed 3 bases and J 7 bases; nucleotides not matched to a gene: 6. This CDR3 spans 15 amino acids. CDR3 sequence reads: CASSLKGAANSPLHF. CDR3 DNA sequence: TGTGCCAGCAGTTTGAAGGGGGCTGCGAATTCACCCCTCCACTTT.

The CDR3 DNA reads TGCAGTGCTGGACCGTACTTACTCTCCTACGAGCAGTACTTC. This gives the protein CSAGPYLLSYEQYF. The chain has TRBV20-1 and TRBJ2-7; D is undetermined. Trimming stripped 5 bases from V and 0 bases from J, with 14 bases between. The CDR3 runs to 14 residues. From germline, CDR1 is DFQATT and CDR2 SNEGSKA (reference sequence).

The V call is TRBV7-2, the J call TRBJ2-1; D may be TRBD1 or TRBD2 (6 bases each). Looked up from germline, CDR1 is SGHTA and CDR2 is FQGNSA. The CDR3 runs 15 residues. V shed 5 bases and J shed 2 bases, with 13 bases lying between them. CDR3 sequence reads: CASSRRGEAYNEQFF. CDR3 DNA sequence: TGTGCCAGCAGCCGGAGGGGGGAAGCCTACAATGAGCAGTTCTTC.

V gene TRBV6-2 or TRBV6-3 combines with J gene TRBJ2-3; 15 bases match TRBD2. V shed 4 bases, J shed 8 bases, and the junction held 1 base outside the gene matches. CDR3 size: 14 residues. Germline CDR1 reads MNHEY; CDR2 reads SVGEGT. CDR3 DNA sequence: TGTGCCAGCAGTTGGACTAGCGGGAGGGTTACGCAGTATTTT. Protein sequence: CASSWTSGRVTQYF.

This clonotype was observed a handful of times. The V gene is TRBV5-1, the J gene TRBJ2-4; a possible D gene is TRBD1 (6 bases). Germline CDR1 SGHRS, CDR2 YFSETQ. There are 15 residues in the CDR3. The ends were cut back, 0 bases at V and 9 bases at J, with 16 bases in the middle. CDR3 coding DNA: TGCGCCAGCAGCTTGGCCCCAGGGGACAAGGGCATTCAGTACTTC. Protein product: CASSLAPGDKGIQYF.

The sample holds many counts of this clonotype. The rearrangement links TRBV10-3 to TRBJ1-2; D is perhaps TRBD1 (6 bases). Germline-derived CDR1 and CDR2 are ENHRY and SYGVKD. V lost 3 bases and J lost 3, with 8 bases in between. This CDR3 has 13 amino acids. The CDR3 DNA reads as TGTGCCATCAGTGACAGGACAGACTATGGCTACACCTTC. Its protein is CAISDRTDYGYTF.

This clonotype was counted a few times. The chain couples TRBV2 to TRBJ2-7; possible D gene TRBD1, 5 bases. This CDR3 contains 12 residues. V lost 4 bases to trimming and J lost 4 bases, with 8 bases between them. Germline V gene sequence: CDR1 SNHLY, CDR2 FYNNEI. The CDR3 loop is CASSVDRYEQYF. In DNA, the CDR3 is TGTGCCAGCAGTGTAGACAGATACGAGCAGTACTTC. Supplemented by reference TRBV2 and TRBJ2-7, the full variable domain reads EPEVTQTPSHQVTQMGQEVILRCVPISNHLYFYWYRQILGQKVEFLVSFYNNEISEKSEIFDDQFSVERPDGSNFTLKIRSTKLEDSAMYFCASSVDRYEQYFGPGTRLTVT.

This clonotype came up a few times. This chain joins TRBV5-6 and TRBJ2-1, with a possible D match to TRBD1 (5 bases). Looked up from germline, CDR1 is SGHDT and CDR2 is YYEEEE. V shed 3 bases and J shed 4 bases, with 8 bases lying between them. This CDR3 is 13 amino acids long. CDR3 protein: CASSWTYYNEQFF. The CDR3 coding sequence is TGTGCCAGCAGCTGGACATATTACAATGAGCAGTTCTTC.

This clonotype was seen a handful of times. This chain's CDR3 is CSASAWSNQPQHF. CDR3 DNA sequence: TGCAGTGCCTCAGCGTGGAGCAATCAGCCCCAGCATTTT. The genes are TRBV20-1 and TRBJ1-5; D uncertain. The CDR3 extends over 13 amino acids. The V end was cut by 6 bases, the J end by 1 base, with 10 bases between. The germline gives CDR1 DFQATT, CDR2 SNEGSKA (reference sequence).

The CDR3 coding sequence is TGTGCCAGCAGCCTACGACTAGACACAGATACGCAGTATTTT. Encoded protein: CASSLRLDTDTQYF. V is TRBV9 and J is TRBJ2-3; tentatively, D is TRBD2 (6 bases). V was trimmed by 4 bases and J by 2 bases, leaving 11 bases between them. The CDR3 runs 14 residues. The V gene's germline CDR1 is SGDLS and CDR2 YYNGEE.

The table lists this clonotype with a few counts. The chain is built from TRBV4-1 and TRBJ1-4, with D tentatively TRBD1 (5 bases). The CDR3 has 14 residues. Looked up from germline, CDR1 is MGHRA and CDR2 is YSYEKL. V was trimmed by 2 bases and J by 8 bases, leaving 12 bases between them. The chain's CDR3 is CASSQPLEGEKLFF. Here the CDR3 DNA reads TGCGCCAGCAGCCAACCCCTAGAGGGGGAAAAACTGTTTTTT.

V and J are TRBV5-5 and TRBJ1-1; D gene ambiguous. The CDR3 totals 14 residues. In germline, CDR1 is SGHKS, CDR2 YYEKEE (reference sequence). The V end lost 2 bases, the J end lost 1 base, and 9 bases lay between the germline ends. The CDR3 sequence is CASSFSNGNTEAFF. The CDR3 region has the DNA TGTGCCAGCAGCTTCAGCAACGGGAACACTGAAGCTTTCTTT. Looking up the rest from reference TRBV5-5 and TRBJ1-1 gives the full variable domain: DAGVTQSPTHLIKTRGQQVTLRCSPISGHKSVSWYQQVLGQGPQFIFQYYEKEERGRGNFPDRFSARQFPNYSSELNVNALLLGDSALYLCASSFSNGNTEAFFGQGTRLTVV.

The sample holds a few counts of this clonotype. V is TRBV20-1 and J is TRBJ2-7; TRBD1 is a possible D gene (6 bases). The ends were cut back, 5 bases at V and 2 bases at J, with 19 bases in the middle. Germline-derived CDR1 and CDR2 are DFQATT and SNEGSKA (reference sequence). CDR3 length equals 15 residues. The CDR3 region is CSAALGTLSPYEQYF. The DNA for the CDR3 is TGCAGTGCTGCCCTAGGGACACTCTCCCCCTACGAGCAGTACTTC.

V gene TRBV20-1 combines with J gene TRBJ2-3; TRBD1 or TRBD2 may be the D gene (5 bases each). CDR1 DFQATT and CDR2 SNEGSKA come from the germline V gene (reference sequence). V was shortened by 5 bases and J by 1 base, with 16 bases between the two germline ends. The CDR3 loop spans 15 amino acids. The CDR3 sequence is CSAQSGTTCTDTQYF. CDR3 in DNA: TGCAGTGCTCAGTCCGGGACGACATGCACAGATACGCAGTATTTT.

This clonotype is a singleton in its sample. A much larger clone lies one base from this, so it may be a read error. The chain employs TRBV28 and TRBJ2-4; D is perhaps TRBD1 (6 bases). Germline V lookup: CDR1 MDHEN, CDR2 SYDVKM. Trimming removed 3 bases at V and 13 bases at J, with 16 bases between. This CDR3 is 13 amino acids long. CDR3 protein: CASSLDSRYKQYF. The CDR3 nucleotides read TGTGCCAGCAGTTTGGACAGCCGCTACAAGCAGTACTTC.

This chain links TRBV7-6 with TRBJ2-3, with D unclear. The CDR3 consists of 15 residues. Trimming shortened V by 1 base and J by 0 bases, and 8 bases separated the two germline ends. CDR1 SGHVS and CDR2 FNYEAQ come from the germline V gene. The DNA of the CDR3 is TGTGCCAGCAGCTTAGAGTCCTCTAGCACAGATACGCAGTATTTT. Translated: CASSLESSSTDTQYF.

This clonotype was counted a few times. The chain uses TRBV28 and TRBJ2-4; 8 positions match TRBD1. V was clipped by 6 bases and J by 8 bases; unmatched bases: 6. Germline-derived CDR1 and CDR2 are MDHEN and SYDVKM. The CDR3 has 13 residues. The CDR3 loop reads CASRRQGQDIQYF. CDR3 DNA: TGTGCCAGCAGAAGACAGGGGCAGGACATTCAGTACTTC. Complete variable domain (other parts from reference TRBV28 and TRBJ2-4): DVKVTQSSRYLVKRTGEKVFLECVQDMDHENMFWYRQDPGLGLRLIYFSYDVKMKEKGDIPEGYSVSREKKERFSLILESASTNQTSMYLCASRRQGQDIQYFGAGTRLSVL.